One and the same sample provided the 25 T cell receptor beta chains below, sequenced in a study of TET2 disruption in CD19-targeted CAR T cells. TCRdb keeps only in-frame clones here, not all; method: immunoSEQ multiplex PCR. The sample data list fewer than 30,000 clones. The treatment denotes: autologous CTL019 cells: CD19 CAR with 4-1BB and CD3 zeta domains. Which antigens these TCRs recognize remains unknown. The sequencing used CD8- CAR+ T cells sorted from cultured blood T cells, collected for CD19 CAR T cell therapy. Subset reported: CD8-negative CAR-positive T cells from the infusion product. The receptors shown here come from a man between 65 and 79 years old with chronic lymphocytic leukemia.

About this clone itself: Read data end 3 residues before the CDR3 end; the end is taken from the germline J gene. This same CDR3 is encoded by further DNA sequences in the sample. This chain joins TRBV6-2 or TRBV6-3 and TRBJ1-3; 7 bases are shared with TRBD1. The germline gives CDR1 MNHEY, CDR2 SVGEGT. There are 14 residues in the CDR3. The trim removed 6 bases at V and 2 bases at J, leaving 4 bases unmatched. CDR3: CASRPTGTGNTIYF. The sequenced CDR3 bases are TGTGCCAGCAGACCGACAGGGACTGGAAACACC.

CDR3 DNA (partial): TGTGCCAGCAGGCATAGACAGGGGGAAGGGACAGATACC. It yields the protein CASRHRQGEGTDT. The whole CDR3 protein reads CASRHRQGEGTDTYTF. The V gene is TRBV6-2 or TRBV6-3, the J gene TRBJ1-2; 9 nucleotides line up with TRBD1. The read finishes 3 residues shy of the CDR3 end, and the germline J gene is used to complete it. This CDR3 has 16 amino acids. Per germline, CDR1 MNHEY and CDR2 SVGEGT.

Details on this clone: The read stops 3 residues short of the end of the CDR3; the missing end is completed from the germline J gene. This sequence joins TRBV7-8 and TRBJ2-4, with TRBD2 as a possible D gene (6 bases). This CDR3 contains 13 residues. The germline gives CDR1 SGHVS, CDR2 FQNEAQ. The part of the CDR3 DNA that was read is TGTGCCAGCAGCTTACTTCAGGACTATGGT. The encoded protein is CASSLLQDYG. From start to end, the CDR3 is CASSLLQDYGQYF.

A remark on this clone: Read coverage stops 3 residues before the CDR3 terminus; the germline J gene supplies the remainder. The sample holds other DNA sequences that translate to the same CDR3. The chain has TRBV7-2 and TRBJ2-5; D remains ambiguous. In germline, CDR1 is SGHTA, CDR2 FQGNSA. The CDR3 has 14 residues. Deletions cut 2 bases from V and 2 bases from J, with 9 bases between. The covered CDR3 bases are TGTGCCAGCAGCTTATGGGCAGGTCAAGAGACC. This encodes CASSLWAGQET. The full CDR3 protein reads CASSLWAGQETQYF.

In the case of this clone: The read is 3 residues too short to cover the CDR3 end, so that end is filled in from the germline J gene. The rearrangement links TRBV20-1 to TRBJ1-2; tentative D call: TRBD1 (6 bases). The CDR3 length is 14 residues. Germline V lookup: CDR1 DFQATT, CDR2 SNEGSKA (reference sequence). Trimming stripped 0 bases from V and 4 bases from J, with 12 bases between. The part of the CDR3 DNA that was read is TGCAGTGCTAGAGATGAGGGAGGGGGCTATGGC. Translating gives CSARDEGGGYG. The whole CDR3 protein is CSARDEGGGYGYTF.

In regard to this clone: Read sequence stops 3 residues before the CDR3 end, and the germline J gene provides the missing end. V usage is TRBV7-9 and J usage is TRBJ1-2; 7 bases agree with TRBD1. CDR3 length: 14 residues. Germline V lookup: CDR1 SEHNR, CDR2 FQNEAQ (reference sequence). The CDR3 loop reads CASSLRGTDYDYTF. CDR3 DNA (partial): TGTGCCAGCAGCTTAAGAGGGACAGACTACGAC.

A remark on this clone: Read sequence stops 3 residues before the CDR3 end, and the germline J gene provides the missing end. The rearrangement links TRBV7-6 to TRBJ1-1; 11 positions match TRBD1. The CDR3 consists of 16 residues. The germline gives CDR1 SGHVS, CDR2 FNYEAQ. The CDR3 protein is CASSLGTGGLVDTAFF. The covered CDR3 bases are TGTGCCAGCAGCTTAGGGACAGGGGGCCTGGTAGATACG.

A note on this clone: Coverage ceases 3 residues before the CDR3 finishes, and the germline J gene fills in the end. The V call is TRBV12-3 or TRBV12-4, the J call TRBJ2-2; 8 bases line up with TRBD1. V was clipped by 2 bases and J by 8 bases; unmatched bases: 7. The CDR3 length is 15 residues. CDR3 DNA (partial): TGTGCCAGCAGTTTAAGTTCCCAGGGGGCTGGGGAG. Translation: CASSLSSQGAGE. The full CDR3 sequence reads CASSLSSQGAGELFF.

Notes on this clone: The read is 3 residues too short to cover the CDR3 end, so that end is filled in from the germline J gene. The genes are TRBV20-1 and TRBJ2-1; 9 positions match TRBD1. CDR3 length: 15 residues. J lost 5 bases, V lost 6 bases, and 11 bases had no gene match. The germline CDR1 and CDR2 sequences are DFQATT and SNEGSKA (reference sequence). CDR3 protein: CSARTSGQGNNEQFF. The CDR3 bases that were read are TGCAGTGCCCGTACCAGCGGACAGGGGAACAATGAG.

In regard to this clone: The observed sequence ends 3 residues before the CDR3 terminus, with the missing tail filled in from the germline J gene. Other DNA sequences in the same sample also yield this CDR3. V usage is TRBV5-1 and J usage is TRBJ1-2, with TRBD1 matching 10 bases. This CDR3 contains 14 residues. Germline CDR1 and CDR2: SGHRS and YFSETQ. The CDR3 is CASSLGQGAEGYTF. The CDR3 DNA, read in part, is TGCGCCAGCAGCTTGGGACAGGGGGCGGAGGGT.

A note on this clone: The sequence runs out 3 residues before the end of the CDR3; the remainder is reconstructed from the germline J gene. The rearrangement uses TRBV5-4 and TRBJ2-5; maybe TRBD2 (6 bases). The germline V gene has CDR1 SGHNT and CDR2 YYREEE (reference sequence). The CDR3 is 14 residues long. V was pared by 3 bases and J by 4 bases, with 13 bases between. The CDR3 DNA, read in part, is TGTGCCAGCAGCTGGTCTAGCGCGGGAGAGACC. Amino acids: CASSWSSAGET. The entire CDR3 protein is CASSWSSAGETQYF.

As for this clone: The read is 3 residues too short to cover the CDR3 end, so that end is filled in from the germline J gene. The rearrangement joins TRBV5-1 to TRBJ2-5, with 8 bases fitting TRBD2. The CDR3 runs to 15 residues. Germline V CDR1 and CDR2: SGHRS, YFSETQ. The V and J ends lost 3 bases and 3 bases, in that order; junction bases with no gene match: 7. The DNA read from the CDR3 is TGCGCCAGCAGCTCCATGGGCGGGGGGAAAGAGACC. This encodes CASSSMGGGKET. The full CDR3 is CASSSMGGGKETQYF.

With respect to this clone: The read comes to an end 3 residues before the CDR3 does, leaving the germline J gene to fill in the end. Other DNA sequences in the sample encode the same CDR3. The rearrangement links TRBV19 to TRBJ1-5; a possible D gene is TRBD1 (5 bases). Trimming took off 4 bases at V and 3 bases at J, with 10 bases between the two ends. The CDR3 loop spans 14 amino acids. Germline-derived CDR1 and CDR2 are LNHDA and SQIVND (reference sequence). The DNA read from the CDR3 is TGTGCCAGTAGTACCGACAGCCTCAATCAGCCC. Protein: CASSTDSLNQP. From start to end, the CDR3 is CASSTDSLNQPQHF.

With respect to this clone: The CDR3 end lies 3 residues beyond the end of the read and is filled in from the germline J gene. The chain combines TRBV10-3 with TRBJ1-5, with D maybe TRBD1 (6 bases). The CDR3 sequence is 15 residues long. CDR1 and CDR2 from the germline V gene are ENHRY and SYGVKD. The ends were cut back, 5 bases at V and 4 bases at J, with 15 bases in the middle. The CDR3 bases that were read are TGTGCCATCAGTTGGGCCGTGGGGGCAAATCAGCCC. This codes for CAISWAVGANQP. The entire CDR3 protein reads CAISWAVGANQPQHF.

A word on this clone: The read stops 3 residues short of the end of the CDR3; the missing end is completed from the germline J gene. Different DNA sequences within this sample yield the same CDR3. J is TRBJ1-3 and V is TRBV7-9, with 8 bases fitting TRBD1. After removal of 5 bases from V and 4 bases from J, the junction contained 7 bases not matched to a gene. CDR3 length: 15 residues. Per germline, CDR1 SEHNR and CDR2 FQNEAQ (reference sequence). The sequenced part of the CDR3 DNA is TGTGCCAGCAGCCCAGGGGGCAGCCCGGGAAACACC. It specifies CASSPGGSPGNT. The full CDR3 sequence reads CASSPGGSPGNTIYF.

Regarding this clone: The CDR3 goes on 3 residues after the read ends, and that part is filled in from the germline J gene. J is TRBJ2-7 and V is TRBV19; the match to TRBD1 covers 7 bases. The ends lost 6 bases at V and 3 bases at J; junction bases unmatched: 14. This CDR3 region has 16 residues. Germline V lookup: CDR1 LNHDA, CDR2 SQIVND (reference sequence). The CDR3 loop reads CASSPSLGTASYEQYF. CDR3 DNA (partial): TGTGCCAGTAGCCCTTCCCTCGGGACAGCCAGCTACGAG.

Points on this clone: The CDR3 is cut off 3 residues early in the read; its end comes from the germline J gene. The J gene is TRBJ1-1, the V gene TRBV11-2; 9 nucleotides align to TRBD1. Per the germline V gene, CDR1 is SGHAT and CDR2 is FQNNGV. V shed 5 bases and J 4 bases; nucleotides not matched to a gene: 8. The CDR3 is 15 residues long. The CDR3 sequence: CASSINTGGRTEAFF. CDR3 bases read: TGTGCCAGCAGCATAAACACAGGGGGCCGCACTGAA. The complete variable domain, with remaining parts taken from reference TRBV11-2 and TRBJ1-1, reads EAGVAQSPRYKIIEKRQSVAFWCNPISGHATLYWYQQILGQGPKLLIQFQNNGVVDDSQLPKDRFSAERLKGVDSTLKIQPAKLEDSAVYLCASSINTGGRTEAFFGQGTRLTVV.

In regard to this clone: With the read ending 3 residues before the CDR3 end, the germline J gene is used to fill in that end. The chain links TRBV12-3 or TRBV12-4 to TRBJ2-7; D might be TRBD1 (6 bases). This CDR3 region has 13 residues. Trimming pared 6 bases from V and 5 bases from J, leaving 14 bases between. The CDR3 bases that were read are TGTGCCAGCAGCTCAAAACAGGGAGACGAG. Translated: CASSSKQGDE. The entire CDR3 protein reads CASSSKQGDEQYF.

Comment on this clone: The CDR3 end is not reached by the read, which stops 3 residues before it; the germline J gene fills it in. The genes are TRBV14 and TRBJ2-1, with 11 bases fitting TRBD1. CDR3 length equals 14 residues. Germline values: CDR1 SGHDN, CDR2 FVKESK. V lost 4 bases to trimming and J lost 8 bases; unmatched junction nucleotides: 4. The CDR3 loop reads CASSPPGQGDEQFF. The DNA read from the CDR3 is TGTGCCAGCAGCCCTCCGGGACAGGGGGATGAG.

Details on this clone: The read is 3 residues too short to cover the CDR3 end, so that end is filled in from the germline J gene. The V call is TRBV19, the J call TRBJ2-5; 14 positions agree with TRBD2. Germline CDR1 reads LNHDA; CDR2 reads SQIVND (reference sequence). After removal of 4 bases from V and 3 bases from J, the junction contained 7 bases not matched to a gene. This CDR3 is built from 17 residues. This chain's CDR3 is CASSRRTSGRREETQYF. CDR3 DNA, as far as it was read: TGTGCCAGTAGTAGACGGACTAGCGGGAGGAGGGAAGAGACC.

For this clone: Germline and junction disagree at one end, which may indicate a read error. Sequencing ends 3 residues short of the CDR3 end; the germline J gene provides the rest. The chain recombines TRBV7-7 with TRBJ2-3; D uncertain. Germline CDR1 and CDR2: SSHAT and FNYEAQ (reference sequence). This CDR3 region has 13 residues. The CDR3 here is CASSLDNTATQYF. The sequenced CDR3 bases are TGTGCCAGCAGCTTAGACAACACAGCTACG. Combining the CDR3 with reference TRBV7-7 and TRBJ2-3 gives the whole variable domain GAGVSQSPRYKVTKRGQDVTLRCDPISSHATLYWYQQALGQGPEFLTYFNYEAQPDKSGLPSDRFSAERPEGSISTLTIQRTEQRDSAMYRCASSLDNTATQYFGPGTRLTVL.

With respect to this clone: The CDR3 end falls 3 residues outside the read, so it is completed with the germline J gene. The chain recombines TRBV7-3 with TRBJ2-1, with D tentatively TRBD1 (5 bases). There are 16 residues in the CDR3. Deletions cut 6 bases from V and 6 bases from J, with 21 bases between. Germline CDR1 is SGHTA and CDR2 is FQGTGA. The CDR3 bases that were read are TGTGCCAGCAGTCAAGAGGTGGGGCAACTCTCCAATGAG. As protein: CASSQEVGQLSNE. The full CDR3 sequence reads CASSQEVGQLSNEQFF.

A note on this clone: The CDR3 extends 3 residues past the end of the read, so its final part is completed from the germline J gene. The chain is built from TRBV5-1 and TRBJ2-2; 9 bases agree with TRBD2. The V and J ends lost 0 bases and 1 base, in that order; junction bases with no gene match: 7. Per germline, CDR1 SGHRS and CDR2 YFSETQ. The CDR3 extends over 18 amino acids. The part of the CDR3 DNA that was read is TGCGCCAGCAGCTTGGGACTAGCGGTAACCCAGAACACCGGGGAG. Its protein product is CASSLGLAVTQNTGE. The full CDR3 sequence reads CASSLGLAVTQNTGELFF.

In the case of this clone: From the germline J gene comes the end of the CDR3, since the read stops 3 residues before it. The gene calls are TRBV9 and TRBJ2-1, with D maybe TRBD1 (6 bases). The CDR3 runs 14 residues. Germline V gene sequence: CDR1 SGDLS, CDR2 YYNGEE. V lost 0 bases, J lost 7 bases, and 11 bases lay in between. Here the CDR3 reads CASSVGGQFNEQFF. The covered CDR3 bases are TGTGCCAGCAGCGTAGGGGGACAATTTAATGAG.

Comment on this clone: Sequencing ends 3 residues short of the CDR3 end; the germline J gene provides the rest. V is TRBV28 and J is TRBJ1-3, with D tentatively TRBD1 (5 bases). The CDR3 extends over 13 amino acids. V was trimmed by 6 bases and J by 2 bases, leaving 8 bases between them. Per germline, CDR1 MDHEN and CDR2 SYDVKM. The DNA read from the CDR3 is TGTGCCAGCAGCCAGGGAGCTGGAAACACC. Its translation is CASSQGAGNT. The full-length CDR3 reads as CASSQGAGNTIYF.